Given below is one TCR beta chain in context. Its antigen is as yet unknown. Sequenced by immunoSEQ multiplex PCR; TCRdb stores in-frame clones only, minus some. The profile covers about 120,000 clones, with around 85% appearing a single time and 2.1% taken by the ten largest. This record comes from a study of cytomegalovirus exposure and HLA in healthy donors. Notes on the study in general: The study flagged about 150 TCR beta chains as cytomegalovirus-associated.

The approximately 120-subject validation cohort, separate from the 666-subject first cohort, included the donors. CDR1 and CDR2 (germline): SGHNT, YENEEA. This CDR3 is 13 amino acids long. V lost 5 bases, J lost 7 bases, and 12 bases lay in between. The chain joins TRBV11-3 to TRBJ2-1; D perhaps matches TRBD2 (5 bases). The source material was PBMCs. This sequence was found in a woman aged 25 to 39 in good health and CMV-seronegative. The CDR3 here is CASSLDSQNEQFF. The CDR3, as DNA: TGTGCCAGCAGCCTGGACTCTCAAAATGAGCAGTTCTTC.